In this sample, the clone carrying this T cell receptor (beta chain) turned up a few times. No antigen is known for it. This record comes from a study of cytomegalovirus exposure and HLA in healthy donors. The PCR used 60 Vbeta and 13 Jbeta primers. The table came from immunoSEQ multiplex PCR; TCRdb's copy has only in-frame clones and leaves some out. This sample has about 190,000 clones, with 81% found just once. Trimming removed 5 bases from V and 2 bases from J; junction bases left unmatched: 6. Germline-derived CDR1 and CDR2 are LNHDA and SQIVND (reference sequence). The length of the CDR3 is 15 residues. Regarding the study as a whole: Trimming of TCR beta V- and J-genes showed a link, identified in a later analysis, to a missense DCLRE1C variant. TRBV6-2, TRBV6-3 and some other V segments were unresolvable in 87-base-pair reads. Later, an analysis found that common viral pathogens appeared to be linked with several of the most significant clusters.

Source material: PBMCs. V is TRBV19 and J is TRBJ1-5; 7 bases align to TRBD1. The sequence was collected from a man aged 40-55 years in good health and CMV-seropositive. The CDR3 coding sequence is TGTGCCAGTAGTCAACAGGGGTTCGGCAATCAGCCCCAGCATTTT. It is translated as CASSQQGFGNQPQHF.